The 20 T cell receptor beta chains listed next were all sequenced from one sample in a study of beta chain features in type 1 diabetes. No antigen has been identified for these receptors. Study results and caveats: When Type 1 diabetes patients were examined, their TCRB CDR3s proved moderately but significantly shorter in all four CD4+ subsets.

Sequenced material consisted of expressed TCRB transcripts (all of the isolated RNA was reverse transcribed). Repertoires were generated with immunoSEQ multiplex PCR, while TCRdb's copy carries only in-frame clones and drops some. The sample holds around 160,000 clones, roughly 60% seen once. Source material: naive CD4+ T cells from blood. The receptors stem from a man aged 30-40 years with type 1 diabetes.

The table lists this clone with a few counts. The chain links TRBV2 to TRBJ2-7; no reliable D call. The CDR3 totals 14 residues. Trimming left V 5 bases short and J 3 bases short, with 14 bases between. CDR1 and CDR2 (germline): SNHLY, FYNNEI. This CDR3 reads CASSLSRALYEQYF. In DNA form, the CDR3 reads TGTGCCAGCAGTCTGAGTAGGGCGCTCTACGAGCAGTACTTC.

This chain uses TRBV7-6 with TRBJ1-4; possible D gene TRBD1, 5 bases. Per the germline V gene, CDR1 is SGHVS and CDR2 is FNYEAQ. V was cut by 5 bases and J by 8 bases, with 18 bases left in between. The CDR3 is made up of 15 amino acids. DNA for the CDR3: TGTGCCAGCAGCACGACCGGAGCGGGGCTCGAAAAACTGTTTTTT. Translating gives CASSTTGAGLEKLFF.

The V gene is TRBV11-2, the J gene TRBJ2-7; 7 bases fit TRBD1. CDR3 size: 12 residues. CDR1 SGHAT and CDR2 FQNNGV come from the germline V gene. J gave up 4 bases and V 5 bases, and 2 bases lay outside the gene matches. Here the CDR3 DNA reads TGTGCCAGCAGCCCGACAGGGTACGAGCAGTACTTC. Amino acids: CASSPTGYEQYF.

This rearrangement joins TRBV7-2 to TRBJ2-5, with D possibly TRBD2 on 6 matching bases. The CDR3 runs 15 residues. V lost 2 bases and J lost 2, with 12 bases in between. Germline values: CDR1 SGHTA, CDR2 FQGNSA. CDR3 sequence reads: CASSLSAGQQETQYF. The DNA of the CDR3 is TGTGCCAGCAGCTTATCGGCGGGGCAACAAGAGACCCAGTACTTC.

This clone was found once. The V and J genes are TRBV19 and TRBJ2-3; D is unclear. Germline values: CDR1 LNHDA, CDR2 SQIVND (reference sequence). Trimming stripped 2 bases from V and 8 bases from J, with 17 bases between. CDR3 length: 15 amino acids. The CDR3 here is CASSITSDLGGTQYF. CDR3 coding DNA: TGTGCCAGTAGTATAACTTCGGACCTAGGCGGTACGCAGTATTTT.

In this sample, this clone turned up once. The same CDR3 also results from other DNA sequences found in this sample. The V call is TRBV30, the J call TRBJ2-2; the D is unclear. This CDR3 has 11 amino acids. V was clipped by 2 bases and J by 6 bases, with 4 bases between them. Looked up from germline, CDR1 is GTSNPN and CDR2 is SVGIG (reference sequence). The CDR3: CAWSLPGELFF. CDR3 DNA sequence: TGTGCCTGGAGTTTACCCGGGGAGCTGTTTTTT.

This clone was counted a few times. This chain connects TRBV6-5 to TRBJ1-5, with 10 bases aligning to TRBD1. Trimming took 5 bases from V and 6 from J; bases not matched to a gene: 1. The CDR3 totals 13 residues. The germline CDR1 and CDR2 sequences are MNHEY and SVGAGI. In DNA, the CDR3 is TGTGCCAGCAGTCGGACAGGGGGTCAGCCCCAGCATTTT. It yields the protein CASSRTGGQPQHF.

The rearrangement joins TRBV7-9 to TRBJ2-5; tentative D call: TRBD2 (6 bases). Germline V gene sequence: CDR1 SEHNR, CDR2 FQNEAQ (reference sequence). The V end was cut by 3 bases, the J end by 5 bases, with 13 bases between. The CDR3 extends over 14 amino acids. For the CDR3, the DNA is TGTGCCAGCAGCTTGGCCGCGGGAAGCGAGACCCAGTACTTC. Translated: CASSLAAGSETQYF.

The chain uses TRBV7-2 and TRBJ2-3, with 9 nucleotides matching TRBD1. The V segment lost 3 bases and the J segment 4 bases; nucleotides outside the gene matches: 5. Germline V gives CDR1 SGHTA, CDR2 FQGNSA. The CDR3 is 15 residues long. This CDR3 is CASSFRTGAADTQYF. The CDR3 nucleotides are TGTGCCAGCAGCTTCCGGACAGGGGCTGCAGATACGCAGTATTTT.

This clone showed up just a few times. This chain connects TRBV20-1 to TRBJ1-1, with D unclear. Trimming removed 3 bases at V and 4 bases at J, with 6 bases between. This CDR3 contains 11 residues. The germline V gene encodes CDR1 DFQATT and CDR2 SNEGSKA (reference sequence). This chain's CDR3 is CSARVSTEAFF. CDR3 nucleotide sequence: TGCAGTGCTAGGGTGAGCACTGAAGCTTTCTTT.

This clone appeared a few times. The J gene is TRBJ1-2, the V gene TRBV7-2; no clear D. The ends were cut back, 3 bases at V and 4 bases at J, with 18 bases in the middle. Germline loops: CDR1 SGHTA, CDR2 FQGNSA. The CDR3 loop spans 16 amino acids. CDR3 residues: CASSFYPLPAAYGYTF. CDR3 sequence (DNA): TGTGCCAGCAGCTTTTATCCCCTGCCGGCCGCCTATGGCTACACCTTC.

This chain connects TRBV7-2 to TRBJ2-7; 9 nucleotides agree with TRBD2. V lost 0 bases and J lost 3; bases outside the gene matches: 3. The germline gives CDR1 SGHTA, CDR2 FQGNSA. The length of the CDR3 is 15 residues. CDR3 nucleotide sequence: TGTGCCAGCAGCTTAGCTATAGCGGGGGACTACGAGCAGTACTTC. As protein: CASSLAIAGDYEQYF.

This chain joins TRBV7-9 and TRBJ2-7; no clear D. The CDR3 spans 13 residues. V lost 1 base and J 6 bases, leaving 10 bases between the germline ends. Germline CDR1 is SEHNR and CDR2 is FQNEAQ (reference sequence). CDR3 nucleotide sequence: TGTGCCAGCAGCTTAGATCTAGTCCTCGAGCAGTACTTC. It translates to CASSLDLVLEQYF.

The V call is TRBV29-1, the J call TRBJ1-2; TRBD1 might be the D (5 bases). V lost 4 bases, J lost 2 bases, and 8 bases lay in between. From germline, CDR1 is SQVTM and CDR2 ANQGSEA. There are 12 residues in the CDR3. The CDR3 sequence is CSVVRANYGYTF. For the CDR3, the DNA is TGCAGCGTTGTCAGGGCGAACTATGGCTACACCTTC.

This chain joins TRBV29-1 and TRBJ1-3; the D gene is possibly TRBD1 (5 bases). The CDR3 spans 14 residues. Germline V gene data show CDR1 as SQVTM and CDR2 as ANQGSEA. Trimming removed 4 bases from V and 7 bases from J, with 17 bases in between. CDR3 nucleotides: TGCAGCGTTGGTCTTGACTCAGGGACCAACACCATATATTTT. This codes for CSVGLDSGTNTIYF. Filled out from reference TRBV29-1 and TRBJ1-3, the complete variable domain reads SAVISQKPSRDICQRGTSLTIQCQVDSQVTMMFWYRQQPGQSLTLIATANQGSEATYESGFVIDKFPISRPNLTFSTLTVSNMSPEDSSIYLCSVGLDSGTNTIYFGEGSWLTVV.

This chain connects TRBV6-4 to TRBJ1-5, with D possibly matching TRBD1 (6 bases). The V and J ends lost 6 bases and 7 bases respectively, with 22 bases between them. CDR3 size: 16 residues. Germline CDR1 MRHNA, CDR2 SNTAGT. The CDR3 region is CASRNPDSFRGQPQHF. The CDR3 region has the DNA TGTGCCAGCAGAAATCCAGACAGCTTTAGGGGGCAGCCCCAGCATTTT.

This chain connects TRBV19 to TRBJ2-1; D possibly corresponds to TRBD2 (5 bases). In germline, CDR1 is LNHDA, CDR2 SQIVND (reference sequence). Trimming shortened V by 7 bases and J by 2 bases, and 24 bases separated the two germline ends. The CDR3 covers 18 residues. CDR3 in amino acids: CASIRSAVDLGAYNEQFF. The CDR3 bases are TGTGCCAGTATAAGAAGTGCGGTGGACTTGGGCGCCTACAATGAGCAGTTCTTC.

The chain couples TRBV18 to TRBJ1-2; no clear D gene. V lost 2 bases to trimming and J lost 6 bases, with 13 bases between them. The CDR3 spans 14 residues. Germline assignment: CDR1 KGHSH and CDR2 LQKENI. CDR3 sequence (DNA): TGTGCCAGCTCACCAAGCACTGGTTTGCATGGCTACACCTTC. Protein product: CASSPSTGLHGYTF.

The chain has TRBV11-2 and TRBJ2-3; 9 positions agree with TRBD2. CDR1 SGHAT and CDR2 FQNNGV come from the germline V gene. The CDR3 consists of 16 residues. J lost 2 bases, V lost 1 base, and 4 bases had no gene match. CDR3 bases: TGTGCCAGCAGCTTAGCCCAGCGGGGGGCCACAGATACGCAGTATTTT. Translated: CASSLAQRGATDTQYF.

The rearrangement links TRBV4-1 to TRBJ1-1; a possible D gene is TRBD1 (5 bases). This CDR3 contains 15 residues. Deletions cut 0 bases from V and 4 bases from J, with 12 bases between. Germline V lookup: CDR1 MGHRA, CDR2 YSYEKL. The CDR3, as DNA: TGCGCCAGCAGCCAAGAACGCCGGAGGGGCACTGAAGCTTTCTTT. This translates into CASSQERRRGTEAFF.